These 32 T cell receptor beta chains originate from one sample sequenced in a study of T cells in Graves' hyperthyroidism and ophthalmopathy. Amplified TCR beta CDR3 regions derived from RNA transcripts. First-round RT-PCR with HTBI primers amplified the TCR CDR3 region. MiXCR, run by TCRdb on the multiplex PCR reads, gives a single entry per CDR3 protein. The profile shows some 620,000 distinct CDR3 sequences, about a sixth of them singletons. Input material: blood. The source of these receptors is a woman in her twenties or thirties with Graves' hyperthyroidism.

Notes on this clonotype: Since a much larger clone is just one base distant, this may be a read error. This rearrangement joins TRBV27 to TRBJ2-1; perhaps TRBD2 as D (5 bases). Per the germline V gene, CDR1 is MNHEY and CDR2 is SMNVEV (reference sequence). The CDR3 loop spans 13 amino acids. The CDR3 DNA reads TGTGCCAGCAGTCCGGGGTCCCCGAATGAGCGGTTCTTC. This encodes CASSPGSPNERFF.

This clonotype was recorded many times. The CDR3 loop reads CATSTTGPDTQYF. For the CDR3, the DNA is TGTGCCACCTCTACCACGGGACCAGATACGCAGTATTTT. This sequence joins TRBV6-2 or TRBV6-3 and TRBJ2-3; either TRBD1 or TRBD2 may supply D (5 bases each). Per germline, CDR1 MNHEY and CDR2 SVGEGT. Trimming cost V 10 bases and J 4 bases, with 15 bases left between them. This CDR3 is built from 13 residues.

Many counts were recorded for this clonotype. The V and J genes are TRBV10-3 and TRBJ1-5; no firm D call. The CDR3 totals 17 residues. V shed 0 bases and J shed 2 bases, with 14 bases lying between them. CDR1 ENHRY and CDR2 SYGVKD come from the germline V gene. CDR3 region: CAISESRAGLGNQPQHF. In nucleotides, the CDR3 is TGTGCCATCAGTGAGTCGAGGGCAGGTCTGGGCAATCAGCCCCAGCATTTT.

The CDR3 DNA reads TGTGCCAGCAGCCAAGATTGGTGGGACACGAAAAACTATGGCTACACCTTC. Protein sequence: CASSQDWWDTKNYGYTF. The V gene is TRBV3-1, the J gene TRBJ1-2; D possibly corresponds to TRBD1 (6 bases). The CDR3 consists of 17 residues. V lost 0 bases and J 2 bases, leaving 16 bases between the germline ends. The germline gives CDR1 LGHDT, CDR2 YNNKEL (reference sequence).

The genes are TRBV4-1 and TRBJ1-1, with 9 positions matching TRBD1. Trimming removed 1 base from V and 4 bases from J; junction bases left unmatched: 4. Germline V gene sequence: CDR1 MGHRA, CDR2 YSYEKL. CDR3 length equals 15 residues. The DNA of the CDR3 is TGCGCCAGCAGCCAAGGGACAGGGGAAATCACTGAAGCTTTCTTT. Protein product: CASSQGTGEITEAFF.

There are many counts of this clonotype. The J gene is TRBJ2-7, the V gene TRBV9; TRBD1 matches 8 bases. This CDR3 region has 15 residues. Germline V gene lookup returns CDR1 SGDLS and CDR2 YYNGEE. V shed 3 bases, J shed 1 base, and the junction held 6 bases outside the gene matches. Here the CDR3 DNA reads TGTGCCAGCAGCGCAGGACAGGGACCTTCCTACGAGCAGTACTTC. Residues: CASSAGQGPSYEQYF.

The J gene is TRBJ2-3, the V gene TRBV18, with 10 positions matching TRBD1. In germline, CDR1 is KGHSH, CDR2 LQKENI. The CDR3 loop spans 16 amino acids. V was pared by 3 bases and J by 1 base, with 4 bases of the junction left unmatched. CDR3: CASSPGTGVRTDTQYF. The CDR3 nucleotides read TGTGCCAGCTCACCGGGGACAGGGGTGCGCACAGATACGCAGTATTTT. The full variable domain, rest sourced from reference TRBV18 and TRBJ2-3, is NAGVMQNPRHLVRRRGQEARLRCSPMKGHSHVYWYRQLPEEGLKFMVYLQKENIIDESGMPKERFSAEFPKEGPSILRIQQVVRGDSAAYFCASSPGTGVRTDTQYFGPGTRLTVL.

The chain combines TRBV20-1 with TRBJ2-7, with D possibly TRBD1 on 6 matching bases. Germline-derived CDR1 and CDR2 are DFQATT and SNEGSKA (reference sequence). The CDR3 sequence is 17 residues long. V lost 0 bases and J 0 bases, leaving 18 bases between the germline ends. This CDR3 is CSARDHRAIRSSYEQYF. CDR3 nucleotides: TGCAGTGCTAGAGATCACAGGGCTATTAGGAGCTCCTACGAGCAGTACTTC.

This rearrangement joins TRBV18 to TRBJ1-6, with D hard to call. Germline CDR1 and CDR2: KGHSH and LQKENI. The CDR3 is made up of 15 amino acids. Trimming pared 6 bases from V and 11 bases from J, leaving 20 bases between. CDR3 residues: CASSPLRVVSTPLHF. The CDR3 DNA follows: TGTGCCAGCTCCCCGCTCCGGGTAGTTTCAACACCCCTCCACTTT.

This clonotype was observed at least ten times. V usage is TRBV6-1 and J usage is TRBJ1-1; D gene ambiguous. CDR1 and CDR2 from the germline V gene are MNHNS and SASEGT. The CDR3 runs to 14 residues. Trimming cost V 4 bases and J 4 bases, with 13 bases left between them. The CDR3 spells CASSVPSSATEAFF. In DNA, the CDR3 is TGTGCCAGCAGTGTTCCCAGCTCCGCCACTGAAGCTTTCTTT.

This clonotype was counted many times. The rearrangement uses TRBV24-1 and TRBJ2-7, with 13 bases that match TRBD2. Per the germline V gene, CDR1 is KGHDR and CDR2 is SFDVKD. There are 13 residues in the CDR3. V gave up 11 bases and J gave up 6 bases; unmatched junction bases: 6. CDR3 region: CAISGTSGTEQYF. The CDR3 nucleotides read TGTGCCATCTCCGGGACTAGCGGGACCGAGCAGTACTTC.

The chain couples TRBV7-9 to TRBJ1-2; 9 nucleotides align to TRBD1. The CDR3 totals 14 residues. CDR1 and CDR2 from the germline V gene are SEHNR and FQNEAQ (reference sequence). Trimming cost V 5 bases and J 6 bases; bases outside gene matches: 7. CDR3 bases: TGTGCCAGCAGCCAAACCGGGACAGGGAATGGCTACACCTTC. Translation gives CASSQTGTGNGYTF. Looking up the rest from reference TRBV7-9 and TRBJ1-2 gives the full variable domain: DTGVSQNPRHKITKRGQNVTFRCDPISEHNRLYWYRQTLGQGPEFLTYFQNEAQLEKSRLLSDRFSAERPKGSFSTLEIQRTEQGDSAMYLCASSQTGTGNGYTFGSGTRLTVV.

The rearrangement joins TRBV7-2 to TRBJ1-1; tentative D call: TRBD1 (5 bases). V was shortened by 0 bases and J by 3 bases, with 11 bases between the two germline ends. This CDR3 comprises 15 residues. CDR1 and CDR2 from the germline V gene are SGHTA and FQGNSA. CDR3 bases: TGTGCCAGCAGCTTAGCTGACAGTAGCTACACTGAAGCTTTCTTT. As protein: CASSLADSSYTEAFF.

There are a few counts of this clonotype. This chain links TRBV4-1 with TRBJ1-1; the D is unclear. The CDR3 extends over 14 amino acids. CDR1 and CDR2 (germline): MGHRA, YSYEKL. V shed 2 bases and J shed 6 bases, with 13 bases lying between them. CDR3 DNA sequence: TGCGCCAGCAGCCAATCGTTGAGAGGCGCTGAAGCTTTCTTT. Translated: CASSQSLRGAEAFF.

This rearrangement joins TRBV20-1 to TRBJ1-5; the D is unclear. V lost 4 bases to trimming and J lost 4 bases, with 11 bases between them. Looked up from germline, CDR1 is DFQATT and CDR2 is SNEGSKA (reference sequence). The CDR3 consists of 13 residues. The CDR3 coding sequence is TGCAGTGCTACACGGGTAAAGAATCAGCCCCAGCATTTT. It translates to CSATRVKNQPQHF.

This clonotype appeared a few times. The chain recombines TRBV20-1 with TRBJ2-5; 11 nucleotides agree with TRBD2. Trimming cost V 4 bases and J 6 bases; bases outside gene matches: 10. This CDR3 spans 15 amino acids. Per the germline V gene, CDR1 is DFQATT and CDR2 is SNEGSKA (reference sequence). CDR3 residues: CSATGTSGLGQTQYF. The CDR3 region has the DNA TGCAGTGCTACAGGGACTAGCGGTTTGGGTCAGACCCAGTACTTC.

The chain couples TRBV15 to TRBJ2-5; perhaps TRBD2 as D (5 bases). The germline gives CDR1 LNHNV, CDR2 YYDKDF (reference sequence). Trimming took off 2 bases at V and 1 base at J, with 11 bases between the two ends. The CDR3 loop spans 15 amino acids. CDR3 sequence (DNA): TGTGCCACCAGCAGACTCACGGGGATCCAAGAGACCCAGTACTTC. Protein product: CATSRLTGIQETQYF.

This clonotype was seen many times. The chain employs TRBV12-3 or TRBV12-4 and TRBJ2-3; 13 bases agree with TRBD2. The CDR3 extends over 16 amino acids. V shed 6 bases and J 4 bases; nucleotides not matched to a gene: 7. In DNA, the CDR3 is TGTGCCAGCAGCCCTACACTAGCGGGAGGGTCAGATACGCAGTATTTT. It specifies CASSPTLAGGSDTQYF.

At least ten counts were recorded for this clonotype. V and J are TRBV2 and TRBJ1-5; D gene uncertain. The CDR3 extends over 14 amino acids. Germline V lookup: CDR1 SNHLY, CDR2 FYNNEI. The V gene lost 4 bases and the J gene lost 4 bases, with 11 bases spanning the gap. The CDR3 loop reads CASSAWVSNQPQHF. For the CDR3, the DNA is TGTGCCAGCAGTGCTTGGGTTTCGAATCAGCCCCAGCATTTT. The variable domain in full, with the rest retrieved from reference TRBV2 and TRBJ1-5, is EPEVTQTPSHQVTQMGQEVILRCVPISNHLYFYWYRQILGQKVEFLVSFYNNEISEKSEIFDDQFSVERPDGSNFTLKIRSTKLEDSAMYFCASSAWVSNQPQHFGDGTRLSIL.

This clonotype came up many times. The V call is TRBV2, the J call TRBJ2-2; D not resolved. The CDR3 extends over 13 amino acids. CDR1 SNHLY and CDR2 FYNNEI come from the germline V gene. V dropped 2 bases and J dropped 5 bases, with 6 bases sitting between them. CDR3 loop: CASSELVTGELFF. As DNA, the CDR3 is TGTGCCAGCAGTGAACTGGTTACCGGGGAGCTGTTTTTT.

This clonotype was seen at least ten times. The chain joins TRBV6-1 to TRBJ2-3; D possibly corresponds to TRBD2 (5 bases). The V gene lost 6 bases and the J gene lost 7 bases, with 11 bases spanning the gap. CDR3 length: 12 amino acids. The germline gives CDR1 MNHNS, CDR2 SASEGT. CDR3 in amino acids: CASSPTGNTQYF. The CDR3 coding sequence is TGTGCCAGCAGCCCCACCGGGAATACGCAGTATTTT.

This clonotype was observed a single time. The chain recombines TRBV7-2 with TRBJ1-4; D not certain. Germline loops: CDR1 SGHTA, CDR2 FQGNSA. This CDR3 spans 13 amino acids. V was clipped by 6 bases and J by 5 bases, with 10 bases between them. The CDR3 nucleotides read TGTGCCAGCAGTTACCGTAGGAATGAAAAACTGTTTTTT. Encoded protein: CASSYRRNEKLFF.

The chain has TRBV11-2 and TRBJ2-3; 7 bases are shared with TRBD1. This CDR3 is built from 16 residues. V was pared by 8 bases and J by 1 base, with 12 bases of the junction left unmatched. Germline values: CDR1 SGHAT, CDR2 FQNNGV. DNA of the CDR3: TGTGCCAGCGGCACGTTGACAGGGCTCGGCACAGATACGCAGTATTTT. It yields the protein CASGTLTGLGTDTQYF.

This clonotype was counted only a few times. In nucleotides, the CDR3 is TGTGCCAGCAGCCTTCAGGGCATCAATGAGCAGTTCTTC. As protein: CASSLQGINEQFF. The chain recombines TRBV28 with TRBJ2-1; perhaps TRBD1 as D (5 bases). Germline V gives CDR1 MDHEN, CDR2 SYDVKM. Trimming pared 6 bases from V and 6 bases from J, leaving 12 bases between. The CDR3 is 13 amino acids.

This clonotype was found many times. This chain uses TRBV20-1 with TRBJ2-2, with 8 bases identical to TRBD2. CDR1 DFQATT and CDR2 SNEGSKA come from the germline V gene (reference sequence). J was trimmed by 7 bases and V by 2 bases; bases with no gene match: 12. CDR3 size: 16 residues. The CDR3 region is CSARSHGTSDNGELFF. The DNA for the CDR3 is TGCAGTGCTAGATCCCATGGGACTAGTGATAACGGGGAGCTGTTTTTT.

This clonotype was counted a few times. V is TRBV30 and J is TRBJ2-1; TRBD2 might be the D (5 bases). Looked up from germline, CDR1 is GTSNPN and CDR2 is SVGIG (reference sequence). CDR3 length: 14 residues. Trimming took off 3 bases at V and 9 bases at J, with 18 bases between the two ends. CDR3 sequence: CAWRVPAGSGEQFF. CDR3 bases: TGTGCCTGGAGGGTCCCCGCTGGGAGTGGTGAGCAGTTCTTC.

This clonotype was detected only a few times. This chain connects TRBV20-1 to TRBJ1-4; 7 bases align to TRBD1. V was pared by 5 bases and J by 4 bases, with 13 bases of the junction left unmatched. The germline V gene has CDR1 DFQATT and CDR2 SNEGSKA (reference sequence). The CDR3 length is 16 residues. The CDR3 loop reads CSAGGHPGQINEKLFF. CDR3 nucleotides: TGCAGTGCTGGGGGGCATCCGGGACAGATTAATGAAAAACTGTTTTTT.

The count of this clonotype is one. With a much larger clone just one base away, this may be a read error. V gene TRBV12-3 or TRBV12-4 combines with J gene TRBJ1-2, with a weak D call TRBD1 (5 bases). The CDR3 spans 14 residues. For the CDR3, the DNA is TGTGCCAGCAGCTTAACGGGGACTGCCGATGGCCACACCTTC. Residues: CASSLTGTADGHTF.

The V gene is TRBV4-3, the J gene TRBJ2-5, with no clear D. V gave up 6 bases and J gave up 0 bases, with 14 bases separating them. CDR3 length: 15 residues. Germline CDR1 reads LGHNA; CDR2 reads YSLEER. The CDR3 loop reads CASRRNTAYQETQYF. The CDR3 DNA is TGCGCCAGCAGGCGGAATACGGCATACCAAGAGACCCAGTACTTC.

This clonotype was seen only a few times. V is TRBV20-1 and J is TRBJ2-7; no reliable D call. The V and J ends lost 0 bases and 4 bases respectively, with 22 bases between them. The germline V gene has CDR1 DFQATT and CDR2 SNEGSKA (reference sequence). The CDR3 runs to 17 residues. CDR3 nucleotide sequence: TGCAGTGCTAGAGATGGCCTAAGACCTACCCTCCCTTACGAGCAGTACTTC. It specifies CSARDGLRPTLPYEQYF.

This clonotype was detected many times. The chain joins TRBV28 to TRBJ1-5, with D uncertain. Trimming left V 5 bases short and J 4 bases short, with 9 bases between. Germline V gene data show CDR1 as MDHEN and CDR2 as SYDVKM. The CDR3 loop spans 13 amino acids. In DNA, the CDR3 is TGTGCCAGCAGTCTCGAGGTAAATCAGCCCCAGCATTTT. Encoded protein: CASSLEVNQPQHF.

In its sample, this clonotype was seen once. A read error may be the cause here, since a much bigger clone is one base away. This chain joins TRBV12-5 and TRBJ1-2; the match to TRBD1 covers 8 bases. The CDR3 spans 14 residues. V shed 11 bases and J 5 bases; nucleotides not matched to a gene: 13. The germline CDR1 and CDR2 sequences are LGHNT and FRNRAP. In DNA, the CDR3 is TGTGCTCGTGTAGGACAGGGACTACGGTATGGCTACACCTTC. Protein: CARVGQGLRYGYTF. Based on the CDR3 plus reference TRBV12-5 and TRBJ1-2, the full variable domain is DARVTQTPRHKVTEMGQEVTMRCQPILGHNTVFWYRQTMMQGLELLAYFRNRAPLDDSGMPKDRFSAEMPDATLATLKIQPSEPRDSAVYFCARVGQGLRYGYTFGSGTRLTVV.